This entry concerns a single TCR beta chain. Its antigen is unidentified. TCRdb used MiXCR to reprocess the 5' RACE reads, holding one entry per CDR3 protein. The sample holds roughly 490,000 distinct CDR3 sequences, 14% seen once. Healthy Caucasian donors formed the entire cohort. The data were taken from a study of identical twins. The length of the CDR3 is 19 residues. Germline V lookup: CDR1 DFQATT, CDR2 SNEGSKA (reference sequence). V dropped 8 bases and J dropped 1; count of bases not matched to a gene: 14. Study findings and constraints: Twins showed weaker excess sharing in their beta out-of-frame sequences. Fewer insertions characterized abundant cord blood beta clonotypes, whereas memory repertoires showed none.

A further study also used this sample, focusing on yellow fever vaccine responses in identical twins. That report adds: A vaccine T cell response that seemed partly convergent and partly personalized was reported in twins.

The sample taken for sequencing was CD4+ T cells sorted from blood. This TCR was recovered from a woman aged 18 to 35 in good health. The chain links TRBV20-1 to TRBJ2-1, with 16 bases aligning to TRBD2. The CDR3 DNA follows: TGCAGTACTACATCCGGGACTAGCGGGAGGGCCCGTTCCTACAATGAGCAGTTCTTC. It is translated as CSTTSGTSGRARSYNEQFF.